This entry concerns a single T cell receptor beta chain. In germline, CDR1 is SGHTA, CDR2 FQGNSA. V was clipped by 5 bases and J by 9 bases, with 7 bases between them. The CDR3 is made up of 11 amino acids. TCRdb keeps only in-frame clones here, not all; method: immunoSEQ multiplex PCR. The repertoire holds roughly 230,000 clones, with roughly 87% as singletons. The entry originates in a study of blood T cell repertoires in COVID-19. Study in general: The origin of the acute and convalescent COVID-19 samples was the United States, Italy and Spain.

What was sequenced was peripheral blood. The chain carries TRBV7-2 and TRBJ2-2; no reliable D call. The source is a woman aged 40-49 years who had recovered from COVID-19. The CDR3 protein is CASSPFRELFF. The CDR3 coding sequence is TGTGCCAGCAGCCCCTTCCGGGAGCTGTTTTTT.